The 17 T cell receptor beta chains listed next were all sequenced from one sample in a study of T cells expressing NK-cell markers. TCRdb reprocessed the 5' RACE reads; each CDR3 protein has one entry and no DNA is given. This specimen shows tens of thousands of distinct CDR3 sequences; the ten leading clones hold about 60%. Specimen: blood T cells: a sorted CD56 or NKG2C T cell subset, CD4+ or CD8+ T cells, or bulk PBMC T cells (not recorded which). The receptors were gathered from a woman aged 18-70 years in good health.

The V call is TRBV5-1, the J call TRBJ1-1; TCRdb selects TRBD1, and the lack of DNA leaves this call unchecked. The CDR3 length is 12 residues. Germline V gene data show CDR1 as SGHRS and CDR2 as YFSETQ. The CDR3: CASSLAGGEAFF.

The chain joins TRBV3-1 to TRBJ2-3; TCRdb designates TRBD2, a call that cannot be tested without DNA. Germline CDR1 reads LGHDT; CDR2 reads YNNKEL (reference sequence). The CDR3 runs 15 residues. The CDR3 reads CASSQDGGSGDTQYF.

The gene calls are TRBV27 and TRBJ2-1. This CDR3 comprises 13 residues. The germline V gene encodes CDR1 MNHEY and CDR2 SMNVEV (reference sequence). The CDR3 protein is CASSVTEYNEQFF.

V usage is TRBV27 and J usage is TRBJ2-3; TCRdb proposes TRBD2, but this gene call is untestable without DNA. This CDR3 contains 13 residues. Germline V lookup: CDR1 MNHEY, CDR2 SMNVEV (reference sequence). The CDR3 spells CASSPIGRVTQYF.

The V and J genes are TRBV27 and TRBJ1-4; absent DNA, TCRdb's TRBD1 call cannot be checked. The germline V gene has CDR1 MNHEY and CDR2 SMNVEV (reference sequence). This CDR3 contains 14 residues. The CDR3 region is CASSLQGAREKLFF. The whole variable domain, filled in from reference TRBV27 and TRBJ1-4, reads EAQVTQNPRYLITVTGKKLTVTCSQNMNHEYMSWYRQDPGLGLRQIYYSMNVEVTDKGDVPEGYKVSRKEKRNFPLILESPSPNQTSLYFCASSLQGAREKLFFGSGTQLSVL.

This chain joins TRBV4-1 and TRBJ2-5; the D gene TCRdb calls, TRBD1, cannot be checked with no DNA. The CDR3 extends over 16 amino acids. Germline assignment: CDR1 MGHRA and CDR2 YSYEKL. This chain's CDR3 is CASSQDGLGVEETQYF.

The chain links TRBV21-1 to TRBJ2-4; the D call of TRBD1 rests on TCRdb alone, since no DNA is present to check it. TRBV21-1 is designated a pseudogene. The CDR3 covers 17 residues. CDR3 region: CASSPPRSLSAKNIQYF.

J is TRBJ2-1 and V is TRBV27; TCRdb picks TRBD2, but there is no DNA to check that call. The CDR3 contains 19 residues. Germline V gene data show CDR1 as MNHEY and CDR2 as SMNVEV (reference sequence). The CDR3 spells CASSLSWTSGRPSYNEQFF.

The chain links TRBV30 to TRBJ1-1. The CDR3 runs 11 residues. Germline CDR1 and CDR2: GTSNPN and SVGIG (reference sequence). CDR3 residues: CAWAGGTEAFF.

The chain joins TRBV29-1 to TRBJ2-1; absent DNA, TCRdb's TRBD2 call cannot be checked. There are 13 residues in the CDR3. Germline lookup yields CDR1 SQVTM and CDR2 ANQGSEA. CDR3 region: CSARLASYNEQFF.

V gene TRBV10-3 combines with J gene TRBJ2-1; TCRdb's D gene call, TRBD1, goes unchecked for lack of DNA. There are 15 residues in the CDR3. Germline V CDR1 and CDR2: ENHRY, SYGVKD. The CDR3 reads CAIKPGTGADNEQFF.

The chain has TRBV5-6 and TRBJ1-5. Germline CDR1 is SGHDT and CDR2 is YYEEEE. The CDR3 length is 16 residues. CDR3 protein: CASSFRPVDSNQPQHF.

The rearrangement joins TRBV20-1 to TRBJ2-7. Looked up from germline, CDR1 is DFQATT and CDR2 is SNEGSKA (reference sequence). This CDR3 spans 13 amino acids. This chain's CDR3 is CSVLSESSYEQYF.

The rearrangement uses TRBV27 and TRBJ2-3; absent DNA, TCRdb's TRBD2 call cannot be checked. CDR1 is MNHEY, CDR2 SMNVEV, per germline (reference sequence). The length of the CDR3 is 16 residues. The CDR3 is CASNRAGPLGTDTQYF.

The chain carries TRBV2 and TRBJ2-7; TCRdb picks TRBD1, but there is no DNA to check that call. The CDR3 is 15 residues long. Germline CDR1 reads SNHLY; CDR2 reads FYNNEI. The CDR3 sequence: CASQVGAAPSYEQYF.

CDR3 sequence: CASSAPVAGDEQFF. The rearrangement uses TRBV9 and TRBJ2-1; TCRdb's assignment of TRBD1 cannot be checked, as there is no DNA. This CDR3 comprises 14 residues. Germline V gene data show CDR1 as SGDLS and CDR2 as YYNGEE.

This chain links TRBV24-1 with TRBJ2-1; TCRdb gives TRBD2 as the D gene, but with no DNA this cannot be confirmed. The CDR3 is 13 residues long. CDR1 is KGHDR and CDR2 is SFDVKD in the germline V gene. The CDR3 loop reads CASGRRLGNEQFF.